This is a list of T cell receptor beta chains from one sample in a study of cytomegalovirus exposure and HLA in healthy donors. Profiled with immunoSEQ multiplex PCR; TCRdb holds only in-frame clones, not every one. This sample has 150,000 to 200,000 clones, with about 80% found just once. Sequenced material: PBMCs. Receptors originate from a young woman in good health and CMV-seropositive. CDR3s include the opening cysteine and the closing phenylalanine or tryptophan.

V,length,CDR3
TRBV7-2,16,CASSTGQGAIGEKLFF
TRBV6-1,15,CASSEAGGRADTQYF
TRBV5-1,12,CASSGARGELFF
TRBV6-4,14,CASSDAGGTDTQYF
TRBV4-1,16,CASSQGTSDSYNEQFF
TRBV30,13,CAWTVAGTDTQYF
TRBV28,15,CASTGGGAFHQPQHF
TRBV6-5,12,CASSEGSTEAFF
TRBV4-2,16,CASSQGQGALNTEAFF
TRBV7-6,16,CASSLGAGVGGNTIYF
TRBV4-3,11,CASSTGDTQYF
TRBV5-4,15,CASSPYGGGAESYTF
TRBV15,17,CATSRDRAGRSGNTIYF
TRBV7-3,16,CASSLSLAGGTDTQYF
TRBV28,15,CASSFLPGAGNTIYF
TRBV10-1,15,CASSGTSGRTDTQYF
TRBV7-2,14,CASSLNGVGNTIYF
TRBV19,15,CASNPEGSSGNTIYF
TRBV7-9,15,CASSLNRRSGNTIYF
TRBV6-6,12,CASSYSGETQYF
TRBV5-1,14,CASSRTRTEEVAFF
TRBV7-8,15,CASRGGGQTTDTQYF
TRBV27,15,CASSSPTGIKYEQYF
TRBV27,20,CASSLSIGPSWGGYTGELFF
TRBV7-2,13,CASSLQSTGELFF